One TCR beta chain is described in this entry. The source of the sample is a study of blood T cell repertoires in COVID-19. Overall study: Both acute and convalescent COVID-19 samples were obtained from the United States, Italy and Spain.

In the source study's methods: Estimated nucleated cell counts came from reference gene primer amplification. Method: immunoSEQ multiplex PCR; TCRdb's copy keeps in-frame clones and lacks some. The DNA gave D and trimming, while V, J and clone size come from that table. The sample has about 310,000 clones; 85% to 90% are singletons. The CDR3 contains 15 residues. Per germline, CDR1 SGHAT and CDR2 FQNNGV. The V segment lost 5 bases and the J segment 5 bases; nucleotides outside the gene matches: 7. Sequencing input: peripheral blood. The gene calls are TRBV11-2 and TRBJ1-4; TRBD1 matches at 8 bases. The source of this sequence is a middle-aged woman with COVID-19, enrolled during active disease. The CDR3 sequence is CASSLDRGSNEKLFF. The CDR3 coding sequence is TGTGCCAGCAGCCTCGACAGGGGCTCAAATGAAAAACTGTTTTTT.